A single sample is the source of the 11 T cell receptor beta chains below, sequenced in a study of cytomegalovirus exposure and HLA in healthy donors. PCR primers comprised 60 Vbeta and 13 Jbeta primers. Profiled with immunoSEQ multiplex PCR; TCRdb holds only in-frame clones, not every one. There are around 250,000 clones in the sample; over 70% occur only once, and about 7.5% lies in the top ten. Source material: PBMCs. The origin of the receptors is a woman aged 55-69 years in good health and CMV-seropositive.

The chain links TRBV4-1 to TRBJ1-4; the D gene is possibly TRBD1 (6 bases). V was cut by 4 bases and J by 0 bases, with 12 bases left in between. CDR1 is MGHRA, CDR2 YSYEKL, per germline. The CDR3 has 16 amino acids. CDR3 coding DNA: TGCGCCAGCAGCCCGGGGGGACAACCAACTAATGAAAAACTGTTTTTT. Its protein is CASSPGGQPTNEKLFF.

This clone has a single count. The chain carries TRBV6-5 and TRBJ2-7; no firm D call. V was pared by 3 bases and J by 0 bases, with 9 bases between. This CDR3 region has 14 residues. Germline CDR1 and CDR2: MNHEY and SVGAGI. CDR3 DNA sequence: TGTGCCAGCAGTTATCACTCCCTCTCCTACGAGCAGTACTTC. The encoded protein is CASSYHSLSYEQYF.

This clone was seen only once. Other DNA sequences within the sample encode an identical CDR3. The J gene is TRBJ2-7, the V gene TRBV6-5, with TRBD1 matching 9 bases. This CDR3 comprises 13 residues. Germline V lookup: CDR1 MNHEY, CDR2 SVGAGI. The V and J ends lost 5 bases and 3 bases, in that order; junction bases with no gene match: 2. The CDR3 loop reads CASSRGQGYEQYF. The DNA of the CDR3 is TGTGCCAGCAGTAGGGGACAGGGCTACGAGCAGTACTTC.

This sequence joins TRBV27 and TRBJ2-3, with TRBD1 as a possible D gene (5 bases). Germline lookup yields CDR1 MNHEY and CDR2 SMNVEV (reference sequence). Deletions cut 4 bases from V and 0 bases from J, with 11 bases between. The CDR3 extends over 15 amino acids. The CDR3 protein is CASSSWGQSTDTQYF. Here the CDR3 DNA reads TGTGCCAGCAGTTCCTGGGGCCAGAGCACAGATACGCAGTATTTT.

CDR3 coding DNA: TGTGCCAGCAGCTTTCCTAGCGGGGGAACCTACGAGCAGTACTTC. Translation: CASSFPSGGTYEQYF. The V gene is TRBV11-1, the J gene TRBJ2-7; 10 nucleotides align to TRBD2. Trimming cost V 3 bases and J 2 bases; bases outside gene matches: 4. Germline V lookup: CDR1 SGHAT, CDR2 FQDESV (reference sequence). This CDR3 comprises 15 residues.

Here the CDR3 DNA reads TGCGCCAGCAGCCACGATAAGACAGGTTTGAGCTCCTACGAGCAGTACTTC. This sequence encodes CASSHDKTGLSSYEQYF. The V and J genes are TRBV4-1 and TRBJ2-7, with a weak D call TRBD1 (6 bases). The V end was cut by 3 bases, the J end by 0 bases, with 18 bases between. The CDR3 loop spans 17 amino acids. Germline CDR1 and CDR2: MGHRA and YSYEKL.

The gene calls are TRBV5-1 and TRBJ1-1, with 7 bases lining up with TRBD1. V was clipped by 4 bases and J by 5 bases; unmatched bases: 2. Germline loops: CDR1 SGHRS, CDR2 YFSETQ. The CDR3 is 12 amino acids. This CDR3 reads CASSAGGTEAFF. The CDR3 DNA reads TGCGCCAGCAGCGCAGGGGGTACTGAAGCTTTCTTT.

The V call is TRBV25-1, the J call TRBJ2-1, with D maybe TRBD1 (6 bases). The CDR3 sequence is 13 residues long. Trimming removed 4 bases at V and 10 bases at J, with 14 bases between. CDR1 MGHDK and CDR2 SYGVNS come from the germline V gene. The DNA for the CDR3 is TGTGCCAGCAGTGCTCTGCTGAGGGGGGAGCAGTTCTTC. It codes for CASSALLRGEQFF.

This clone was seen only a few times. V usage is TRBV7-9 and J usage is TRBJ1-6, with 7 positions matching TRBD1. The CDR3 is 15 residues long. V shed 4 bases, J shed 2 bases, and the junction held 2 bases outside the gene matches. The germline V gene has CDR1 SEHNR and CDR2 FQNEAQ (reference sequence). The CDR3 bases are TGTGCCAGCAGCTCGACAGGGACCTATAATTCACCCCTCCACTTT. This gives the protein CASSSTGTYNSPLHF.

The CDR3 region is CASGLSSRVNGYTF. The CDR3 region has the DNA TGTGCTAGTGGTTTGTCTTCCAGGGTCAATGGCTACACCTTC. The rearrangement links TRBV12-5 to TRBJ1-2; a possible D gene is TRBD1 (5 bases). This CDR3 region has 14 residues. Germline V lookup: CDR1 LGHNT, CDR2 FRNRAP. V was trimmed by 2 bases and J by 6 bases, leaving 13 bases between them.

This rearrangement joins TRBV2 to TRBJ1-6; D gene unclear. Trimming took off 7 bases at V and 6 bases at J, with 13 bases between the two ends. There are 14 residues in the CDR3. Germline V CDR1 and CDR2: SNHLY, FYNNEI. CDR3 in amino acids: CASTRRESNSPLHF. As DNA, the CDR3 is TGTGCCAGCACAAGGAGGGAGAGTAATTCACCCCTCCACTTT.